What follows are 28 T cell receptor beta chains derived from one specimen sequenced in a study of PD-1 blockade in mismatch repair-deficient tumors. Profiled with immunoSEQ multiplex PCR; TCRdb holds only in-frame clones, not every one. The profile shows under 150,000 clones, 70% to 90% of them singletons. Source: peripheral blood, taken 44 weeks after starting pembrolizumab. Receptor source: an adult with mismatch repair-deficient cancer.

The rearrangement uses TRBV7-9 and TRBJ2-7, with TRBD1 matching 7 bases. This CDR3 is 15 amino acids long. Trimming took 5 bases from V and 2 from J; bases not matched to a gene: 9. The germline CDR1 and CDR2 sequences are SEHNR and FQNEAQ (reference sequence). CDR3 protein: CASSLTDRDPYEQYF. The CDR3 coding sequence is TGTGCCAGCAGCCTTACCGACAGGGACCCCTACGAGCAGTACTTC.

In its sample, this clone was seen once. In DNA, the CDR3 is TGTGCCACCAGCAGAGATCGCGGGAAAGGTGGCTACACCTTC. Its protein is CATSRDRGKGGYTF. The rearrangement links TRBV15 to TRBJ1-2; no clear D gene. Germline CDR1 and CDR2: LNHNV and YYDKDF (reference sequence). Trimming stripped 0 bases from V and 7 bases from J, with 12 bases between. The CDR3 is 14 amino acids.

The CDR3 bases are TGCGCCAGCAGCCCCCGGACTAGCGGGAGCTCGGGAGAGACCCAGTACTTC. This sequence encodes CASSPRTSGSSGETQYF. V and J are TRBV4-1 and TRBJ2-5; TRBD2 aligns across 13 bases. Germline V gene sequence: CDR1 MGHRA, CDR2 YSYEKL. Trimming at V came to 4 bases and at J to 4 bases, leaving 9 bases not matched to a gene. The CDR3 is 17 amino acids.

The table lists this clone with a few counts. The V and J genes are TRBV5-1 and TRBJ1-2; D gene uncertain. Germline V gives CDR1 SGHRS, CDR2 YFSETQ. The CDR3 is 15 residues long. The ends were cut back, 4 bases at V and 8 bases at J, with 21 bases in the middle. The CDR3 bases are TGCGCCAGCAGCGCCGACGGAGGAACGCCTGGCGGCTACACCTTC. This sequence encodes CASSADGGTPGGYTF.

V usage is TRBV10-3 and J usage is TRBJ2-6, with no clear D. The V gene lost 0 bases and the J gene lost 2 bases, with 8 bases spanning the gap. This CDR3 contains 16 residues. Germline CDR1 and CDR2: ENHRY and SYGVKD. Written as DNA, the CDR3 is TGTGCCATCAGTGAGTCGGCTACTCCTGGGGCCAACGTCCTGACTTTC. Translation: CAISESATPGANVLTF.

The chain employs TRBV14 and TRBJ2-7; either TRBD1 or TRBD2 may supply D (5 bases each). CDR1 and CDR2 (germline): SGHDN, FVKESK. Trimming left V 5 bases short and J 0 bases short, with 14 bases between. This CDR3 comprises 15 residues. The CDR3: CASSSWDGSSYEQYF. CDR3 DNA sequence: TGTGCCAGCAGCTCTTGGGACGGTAGCTCCTACGAGCAGTACTTC. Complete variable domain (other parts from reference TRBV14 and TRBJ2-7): EAGVTQFPSHSVIEKGQTVTLRCDPISGHDNLYWYRRVMGKEIKFLLHFVKESKQDESGMPNNRFLAERTGGTYSTLKVQPAELEDSGVYFCASSSWDGSSYEQYFGPGTRLTVT.

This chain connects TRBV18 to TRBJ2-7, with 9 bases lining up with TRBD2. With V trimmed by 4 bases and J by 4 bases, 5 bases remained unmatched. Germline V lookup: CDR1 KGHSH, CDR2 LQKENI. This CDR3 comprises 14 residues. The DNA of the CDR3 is TGTGCCAGCTCACTAGCGGGAGAGGCTTACGAGCAGTACTTC. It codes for CASSLAGEAYEQYF. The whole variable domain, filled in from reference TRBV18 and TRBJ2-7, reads NAGVMQNPRHLVRRRGQEARLRCSPMKGHSHVYWYRQLPEEGLKFMVYLQKENIIDESGMPKERFSAEFPKEGPSILRIQQVVRGDSAAYFCASSLAGEAYEQYFGPGTRLTVT.

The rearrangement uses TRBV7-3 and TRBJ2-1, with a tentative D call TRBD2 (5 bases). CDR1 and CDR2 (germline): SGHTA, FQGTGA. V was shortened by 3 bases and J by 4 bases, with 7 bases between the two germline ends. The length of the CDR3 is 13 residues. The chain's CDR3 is CASSLDSYNEQFF. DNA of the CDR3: TGTGCCAGCAGCTTGGACTCATACAATGAGCAGTTCTTC.

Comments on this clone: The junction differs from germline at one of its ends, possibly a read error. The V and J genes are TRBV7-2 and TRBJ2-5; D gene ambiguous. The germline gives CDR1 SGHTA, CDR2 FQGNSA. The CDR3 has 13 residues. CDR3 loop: CASSHAQVPLLDF. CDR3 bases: TGTGCCAGCAGCCACGCCCAGGTCCCCCTGCTTGACTTC.

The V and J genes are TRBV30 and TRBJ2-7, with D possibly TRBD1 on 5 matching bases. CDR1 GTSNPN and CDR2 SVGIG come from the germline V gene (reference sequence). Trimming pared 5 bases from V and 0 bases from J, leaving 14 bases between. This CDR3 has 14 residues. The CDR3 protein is CAWGDSFSSYEQYF. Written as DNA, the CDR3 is TGTGCCTGGGGAGACAGTTTTTCCTCCTACGAGCAGTACTTC.

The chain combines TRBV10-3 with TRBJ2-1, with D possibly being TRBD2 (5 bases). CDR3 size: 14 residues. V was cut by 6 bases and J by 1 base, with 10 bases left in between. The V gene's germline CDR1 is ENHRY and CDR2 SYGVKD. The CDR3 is CAISTTGSYNEQFF. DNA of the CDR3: TGTGCCATCAGCACTACGGGATCCTACAATGAGCAGTTCTTC.

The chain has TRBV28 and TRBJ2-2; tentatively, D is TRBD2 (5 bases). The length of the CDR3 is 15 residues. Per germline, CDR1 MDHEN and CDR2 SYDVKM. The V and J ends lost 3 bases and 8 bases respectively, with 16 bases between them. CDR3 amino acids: CASSLGRTLAGELFF. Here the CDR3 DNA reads TGTGCCAGCAGTTTGGGCAGGACTCTTGCGGGGGAGCTGTTTTTT.

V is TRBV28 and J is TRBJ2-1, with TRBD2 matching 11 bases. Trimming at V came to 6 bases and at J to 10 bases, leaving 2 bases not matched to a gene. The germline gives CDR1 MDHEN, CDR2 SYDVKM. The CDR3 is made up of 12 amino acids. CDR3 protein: CASRVAGGEQFF. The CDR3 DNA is TGTGCCAGCAGGGTAGCGGGGGGGGAGCAGTTCTTC. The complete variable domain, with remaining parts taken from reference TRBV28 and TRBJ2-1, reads DVKVTQSSRYLVKRTGEKVFLECVQDMDHENMFWYRQDPGLGLRLIYFSYDVKMKEKGDIPEGYSVSREKKERFSLILESASTNQTSMYLCASRVAGGEQFFGPGTRLTVL.

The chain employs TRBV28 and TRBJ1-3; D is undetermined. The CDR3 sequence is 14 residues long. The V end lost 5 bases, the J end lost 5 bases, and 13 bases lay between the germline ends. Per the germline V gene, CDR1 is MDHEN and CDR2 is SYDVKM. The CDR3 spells CASSNLSRRNTIYF. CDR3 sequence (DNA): TGTGCCAGCAGTAACCTCAGCCGGAGAAACACCATATATTTT.

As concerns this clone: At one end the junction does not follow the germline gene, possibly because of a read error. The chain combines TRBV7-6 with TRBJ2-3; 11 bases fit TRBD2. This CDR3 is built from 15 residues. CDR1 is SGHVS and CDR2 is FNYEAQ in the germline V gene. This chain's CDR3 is CASRLAGGSADTQYF. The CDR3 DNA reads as TGTGCCAGCAGGTTAGCGGGAGGGAGCGCAGATACGCAGTATTTT.

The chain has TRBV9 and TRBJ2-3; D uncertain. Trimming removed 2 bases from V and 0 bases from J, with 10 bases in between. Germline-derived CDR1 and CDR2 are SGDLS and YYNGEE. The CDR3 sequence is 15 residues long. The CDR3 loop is CASSVSPTSTDTQYF. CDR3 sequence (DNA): TGTGCCAGCAGCGTCAGCCCGACTAGCACAGATACGCAGTATTTT.

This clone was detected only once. CDR3 loop: CSTNGRGRGSGSYYEQFF. CDR3 coding DNA: TGCAGCACAAACGGCAGGGGGCGAGGTAGCGGATCTTACTATGAGCAGTTCTTC. J is TRBJ2-1 and V is TRBV29-1; TRBD1 matches at 8 bases. V was clipped by 8 bases and J by 8 bases; unmatched bases: 26. The CDR3 covers 18 residues. From germline, CDR1 is SQVTM and CDR2 ANQGSEA.

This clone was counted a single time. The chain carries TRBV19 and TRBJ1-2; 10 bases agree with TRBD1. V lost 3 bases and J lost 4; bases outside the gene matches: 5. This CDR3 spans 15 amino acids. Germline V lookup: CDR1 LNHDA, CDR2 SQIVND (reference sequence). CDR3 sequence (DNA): TGTGCCAGTAGTATCTCGAGGACAGGGGGCTATGGCTACACCTTC. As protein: CASSISRTGGYGYTF. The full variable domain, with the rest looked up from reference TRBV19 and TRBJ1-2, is DGGITQSPKYLFRKEGQNVTLSCEQNLNHDAMYWYRQDPGQGLRLIYYSQIVNDFQKGDIAEGYSVSREKKESFPLTVTSAQKNPTAFYLCASSISRTGGYGYTFGSGTRLTVV.

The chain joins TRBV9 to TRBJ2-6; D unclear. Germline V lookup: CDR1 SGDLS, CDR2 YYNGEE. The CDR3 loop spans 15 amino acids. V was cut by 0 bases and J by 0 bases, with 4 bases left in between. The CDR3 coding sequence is TGTGCCAGCAGCGTAGAGATCTCTGGGGCCAACGTCCTGACTTTC. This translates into CASSVEISGANVLTF. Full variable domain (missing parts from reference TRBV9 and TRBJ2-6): DSGVTQTPKHLITATGQRVTLRCSPRSGDLSVYWYQQSLDQGLQFLIQYYNGEERAKGNILERFSAQQFPDLHSELNLSSLELGDSALYFCASSVEISGANVLTFGAGSRLTVL.

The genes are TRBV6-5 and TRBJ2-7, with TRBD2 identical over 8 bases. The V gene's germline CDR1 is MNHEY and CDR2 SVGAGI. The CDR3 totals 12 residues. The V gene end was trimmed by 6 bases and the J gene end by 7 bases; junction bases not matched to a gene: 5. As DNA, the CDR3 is TGTGCCAGCAGACGGGGGGGGTCAGAGCAGTACTTC. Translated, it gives CASRRGGSEQYF.

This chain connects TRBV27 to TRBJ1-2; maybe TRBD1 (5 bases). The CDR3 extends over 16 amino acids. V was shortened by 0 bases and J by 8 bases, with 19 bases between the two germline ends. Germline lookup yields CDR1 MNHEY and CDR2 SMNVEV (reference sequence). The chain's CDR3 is CASSLSGQGFAAGYTF. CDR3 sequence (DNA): TGTGCCAGCAGTTTATCCGGGCAGGGATTCGCTGCAGGCTACACCTTC.

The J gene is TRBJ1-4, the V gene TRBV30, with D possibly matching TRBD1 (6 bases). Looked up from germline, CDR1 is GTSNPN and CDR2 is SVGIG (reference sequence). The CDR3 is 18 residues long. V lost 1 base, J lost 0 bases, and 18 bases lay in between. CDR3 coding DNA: TGTGCCTGGAGTGCCCTTGACAGGCGCCCTACAACTAATGAAAAACTGTTTTTT. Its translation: CAWSALDRRPTTNEKLFF.

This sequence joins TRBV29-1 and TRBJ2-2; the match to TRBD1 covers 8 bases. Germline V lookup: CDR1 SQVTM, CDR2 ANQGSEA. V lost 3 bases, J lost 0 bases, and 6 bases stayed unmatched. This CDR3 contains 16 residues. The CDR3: CSVELGQGSNTGELFF. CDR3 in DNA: TGCAGCGTTGAGCTCGGACAGGGTTCGAACACCGGGGAGCTGTTTTTT.

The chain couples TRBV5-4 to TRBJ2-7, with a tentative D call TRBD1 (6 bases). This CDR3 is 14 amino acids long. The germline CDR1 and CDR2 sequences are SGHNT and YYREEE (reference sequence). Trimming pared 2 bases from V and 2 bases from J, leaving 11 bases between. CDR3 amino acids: CASSFKDRPYEQYF. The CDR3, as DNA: TGTGCCAGCAGCTTCAAGGACAGACCCTACGAGCAGTACTTC.

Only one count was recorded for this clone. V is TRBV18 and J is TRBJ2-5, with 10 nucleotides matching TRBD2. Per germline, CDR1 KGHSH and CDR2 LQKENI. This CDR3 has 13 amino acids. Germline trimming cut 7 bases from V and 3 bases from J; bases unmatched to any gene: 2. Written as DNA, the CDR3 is TGTGCCAGCTTGCTAGCGGGAGAAGAGACCCAGTACTTC. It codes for CASLLAGEETQYF.

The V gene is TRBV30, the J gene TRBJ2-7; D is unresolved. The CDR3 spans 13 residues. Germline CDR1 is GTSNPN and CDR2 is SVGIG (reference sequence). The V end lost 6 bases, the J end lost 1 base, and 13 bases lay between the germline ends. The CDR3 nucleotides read TGTGCCTGTAATGCGGCAGGTTCCTACGAGCAGTACTTC. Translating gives CACNAAGSYEQYF.

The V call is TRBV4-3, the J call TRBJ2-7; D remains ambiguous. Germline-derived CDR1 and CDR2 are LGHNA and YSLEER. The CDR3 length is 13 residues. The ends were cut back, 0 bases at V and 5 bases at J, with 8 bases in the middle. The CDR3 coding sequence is TGCGCCAGCAGCCAAGATGTGAAGAACGAGCAGTACTTC. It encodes CASSQDVKNEQYF.

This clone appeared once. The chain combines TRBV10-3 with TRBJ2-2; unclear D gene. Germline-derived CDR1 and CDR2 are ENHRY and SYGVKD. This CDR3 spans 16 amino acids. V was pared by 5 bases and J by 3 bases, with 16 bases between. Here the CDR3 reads CAISLLGNADTGELFF. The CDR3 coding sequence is TGTGCCATCAGTTTGTTGGGGAACGCGGACACCGGGGAGCTGTTTTTT.